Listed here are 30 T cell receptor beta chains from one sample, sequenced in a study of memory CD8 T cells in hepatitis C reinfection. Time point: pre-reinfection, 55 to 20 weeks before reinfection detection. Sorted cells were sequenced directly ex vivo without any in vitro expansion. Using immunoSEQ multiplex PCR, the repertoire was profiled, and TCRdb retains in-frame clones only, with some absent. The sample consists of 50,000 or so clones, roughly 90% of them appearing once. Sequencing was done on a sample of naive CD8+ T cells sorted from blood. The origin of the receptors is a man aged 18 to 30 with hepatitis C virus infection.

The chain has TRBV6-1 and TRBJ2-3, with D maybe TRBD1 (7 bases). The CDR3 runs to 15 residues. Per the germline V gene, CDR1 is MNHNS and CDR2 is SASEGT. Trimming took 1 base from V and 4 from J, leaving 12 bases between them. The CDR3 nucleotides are TGTGCCAGCAGTGAAGTCGGAGGGGGCGCAGATACGCAGTATTTT. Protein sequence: CASSEVGGGADTQYF.

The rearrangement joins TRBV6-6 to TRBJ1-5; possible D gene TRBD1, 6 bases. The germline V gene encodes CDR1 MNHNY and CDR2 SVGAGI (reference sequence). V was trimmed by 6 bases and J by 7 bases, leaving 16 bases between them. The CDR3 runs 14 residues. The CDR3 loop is CASSDRGAGQPQHF. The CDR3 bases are TGTGCCAGCAGCGACCGGGGGGCTGGCCAGCCCCAGCATTTT.

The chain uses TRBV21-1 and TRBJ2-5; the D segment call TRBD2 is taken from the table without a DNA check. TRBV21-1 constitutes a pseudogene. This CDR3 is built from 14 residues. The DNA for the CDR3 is TGTGCCAGCAGCCCCCGGACTGCTAAGGAGACCCAGTACTTC. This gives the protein CASSPRTAKETQYF.

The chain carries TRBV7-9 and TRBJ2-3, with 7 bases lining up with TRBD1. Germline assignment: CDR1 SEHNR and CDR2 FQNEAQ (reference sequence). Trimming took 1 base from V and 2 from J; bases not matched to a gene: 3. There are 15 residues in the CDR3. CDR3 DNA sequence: TGTGCCAGCAGCTTAGGCCAGGGGGACACAGATACGCAGTATTTT. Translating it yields CASSLGQGDTDTQYF.

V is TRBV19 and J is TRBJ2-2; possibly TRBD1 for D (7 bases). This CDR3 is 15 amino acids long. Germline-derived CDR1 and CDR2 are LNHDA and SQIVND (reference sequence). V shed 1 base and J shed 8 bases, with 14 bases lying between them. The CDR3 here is CASSIGSTGTGELFF. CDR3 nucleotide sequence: TGTGCCAGTAGTATAGGCTCGACAGGGACTGGGGAGCTGTTTTTT.

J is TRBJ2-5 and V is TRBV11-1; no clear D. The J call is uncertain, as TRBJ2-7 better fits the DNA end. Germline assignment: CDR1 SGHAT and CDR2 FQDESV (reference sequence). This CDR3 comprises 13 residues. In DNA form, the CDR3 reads TGTGCCAGCAGCTTACACTTGTCCTACGAGCAGTACTTC. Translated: CASSLHLSYEQYF.

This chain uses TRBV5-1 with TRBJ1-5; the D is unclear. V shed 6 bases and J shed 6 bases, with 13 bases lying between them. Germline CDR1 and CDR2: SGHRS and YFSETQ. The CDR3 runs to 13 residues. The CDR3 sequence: CASTLGQSQPQHF. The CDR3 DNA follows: TGCGCCAGCACCCTGGGCCAAAGTCAGCCCCAGCATTTT.

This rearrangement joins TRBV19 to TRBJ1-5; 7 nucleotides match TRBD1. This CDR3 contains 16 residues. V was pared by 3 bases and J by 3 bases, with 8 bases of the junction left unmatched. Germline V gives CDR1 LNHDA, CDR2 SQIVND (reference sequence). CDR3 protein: CASSIGGGYDNQPQHF. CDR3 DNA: TGTGCCAGTAGTATTGGAGGGGGCTATGACAATCAGCCCCAGCATTTT.

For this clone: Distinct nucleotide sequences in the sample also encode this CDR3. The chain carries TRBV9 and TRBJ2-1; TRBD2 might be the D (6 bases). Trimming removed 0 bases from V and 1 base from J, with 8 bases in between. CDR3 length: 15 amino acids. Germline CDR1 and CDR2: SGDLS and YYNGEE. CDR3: CASSVAGVSYNEQFF. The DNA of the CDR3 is TGTGCCAGCAGCGTAGCGGGAGTGTCCTACAATGAGCAGTTCTTC.

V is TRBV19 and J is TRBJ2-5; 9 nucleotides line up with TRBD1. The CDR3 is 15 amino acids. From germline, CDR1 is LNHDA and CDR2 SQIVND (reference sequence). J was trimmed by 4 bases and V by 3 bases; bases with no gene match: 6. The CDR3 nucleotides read TGTGCCAGTAGTATCGGGACAGGGTTTGGAGAGACCCAGTACTTC. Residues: CASSIGTGFGETQYF.

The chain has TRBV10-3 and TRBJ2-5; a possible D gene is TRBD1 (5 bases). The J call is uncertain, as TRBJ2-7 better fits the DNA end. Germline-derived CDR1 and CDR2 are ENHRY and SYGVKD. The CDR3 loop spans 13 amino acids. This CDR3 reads CATTDTSSYEQYF. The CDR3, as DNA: TGTGCCACCACGGACACGAGCTCCTACGAGCAGTACTTC.

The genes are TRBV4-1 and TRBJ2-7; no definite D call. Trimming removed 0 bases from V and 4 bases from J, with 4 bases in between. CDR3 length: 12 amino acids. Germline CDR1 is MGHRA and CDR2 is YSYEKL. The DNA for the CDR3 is TGCGCCAGCAGCCAAGATCAGTACGAGCAGTACTTC. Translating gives CASSQDQYEQYF.

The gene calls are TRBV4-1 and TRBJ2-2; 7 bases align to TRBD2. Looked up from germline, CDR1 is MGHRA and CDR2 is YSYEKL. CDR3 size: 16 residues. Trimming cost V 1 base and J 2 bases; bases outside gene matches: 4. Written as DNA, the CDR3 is TGCGCCAGCAGCCAAGTCGGGACTACAAACACCGGGGAGCTGTTTTTT. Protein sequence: CASSQVGTTNTGELFF.

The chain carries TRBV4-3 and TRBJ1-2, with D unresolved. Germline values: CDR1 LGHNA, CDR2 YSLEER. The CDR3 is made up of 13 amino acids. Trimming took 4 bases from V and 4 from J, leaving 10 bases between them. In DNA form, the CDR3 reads TGCGCCAGCAGCCCCGGGGTGCGCTATGGCTACACCTTC. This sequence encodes CASSPGVRYGYTF.

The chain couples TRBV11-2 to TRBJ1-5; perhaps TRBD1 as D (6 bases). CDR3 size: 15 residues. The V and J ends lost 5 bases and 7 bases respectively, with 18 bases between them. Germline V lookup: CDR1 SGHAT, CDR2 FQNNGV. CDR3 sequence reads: CASSMGRARGQPQHF. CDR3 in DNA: TGTGCCAGCAGCATGGGACGGGCAAGGGGGCAGCCCCAGCATTTT.

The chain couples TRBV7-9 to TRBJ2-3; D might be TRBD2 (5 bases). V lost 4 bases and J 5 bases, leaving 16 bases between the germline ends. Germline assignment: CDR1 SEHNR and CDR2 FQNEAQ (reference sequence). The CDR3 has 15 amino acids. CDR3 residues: CASSSPGYNLDTQYF. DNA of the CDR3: TGTGCCAGCAGCTCGCCGGGATATAATTTAGATACGCAGTATTTT.

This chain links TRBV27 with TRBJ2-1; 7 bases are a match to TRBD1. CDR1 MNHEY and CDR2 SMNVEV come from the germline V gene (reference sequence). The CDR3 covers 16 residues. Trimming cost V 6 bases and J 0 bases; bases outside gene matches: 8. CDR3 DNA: TGTGCCAGCAGGCAGGGACAGAGCCTCTCCTACAATGAGCAGTTCTTC. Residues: CASRQGQSLSYNEQFF.

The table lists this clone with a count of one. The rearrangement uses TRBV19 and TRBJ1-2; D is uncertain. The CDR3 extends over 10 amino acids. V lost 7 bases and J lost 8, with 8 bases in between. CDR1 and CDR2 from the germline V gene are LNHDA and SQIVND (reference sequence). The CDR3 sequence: CASIIRGYTF. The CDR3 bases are TGTGCCAGTATTATTCGGGGCTACACCTTC.

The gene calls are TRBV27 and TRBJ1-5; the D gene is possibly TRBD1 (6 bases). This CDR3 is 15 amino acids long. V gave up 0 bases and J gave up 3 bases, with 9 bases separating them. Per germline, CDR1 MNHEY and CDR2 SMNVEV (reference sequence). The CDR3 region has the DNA TGTGCCAGCAGTTTATCCTGGACAGCCAATCAGCCCCAGCATTTT. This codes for CASSLSWTANQPQHF.

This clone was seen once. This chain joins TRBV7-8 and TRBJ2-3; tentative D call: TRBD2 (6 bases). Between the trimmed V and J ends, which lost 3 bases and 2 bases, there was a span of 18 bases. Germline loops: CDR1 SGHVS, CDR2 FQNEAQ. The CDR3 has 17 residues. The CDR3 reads CASSLSGSQQDTDTQYF. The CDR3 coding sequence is TGTGCCAGCAGCTTGAGCGGGTCCCAACAGGACACAGATACGCAGTATTTT.

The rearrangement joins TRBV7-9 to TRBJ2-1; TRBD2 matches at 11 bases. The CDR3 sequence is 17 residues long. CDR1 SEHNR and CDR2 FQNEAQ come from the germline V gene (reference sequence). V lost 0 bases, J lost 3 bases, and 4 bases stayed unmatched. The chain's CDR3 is CASSLASGGEIYNEQFF. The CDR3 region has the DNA TGTGCCAGCAGCTTAGCTAGCGGGGGGGAGATCTACAATGAGCAGTTCTTC.

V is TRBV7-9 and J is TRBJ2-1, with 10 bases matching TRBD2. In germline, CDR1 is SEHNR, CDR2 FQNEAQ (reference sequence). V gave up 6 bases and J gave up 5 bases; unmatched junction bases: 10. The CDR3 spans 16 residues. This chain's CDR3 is CASSSILAGAHNEQFF. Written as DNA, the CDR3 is TGTGCCAGCAGTTCCATCCTAGCGGGGGCGCACAATGAGCAGTTCTTC.

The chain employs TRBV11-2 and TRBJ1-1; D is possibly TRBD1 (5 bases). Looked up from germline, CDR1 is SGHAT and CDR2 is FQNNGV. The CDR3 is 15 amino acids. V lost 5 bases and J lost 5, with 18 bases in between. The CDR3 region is CASSDMGQGGTEAFF. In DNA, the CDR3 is TGTGCCAGCAGCGATATGGGGCAGGGTGGGACTGAAGCTTTCTTT.

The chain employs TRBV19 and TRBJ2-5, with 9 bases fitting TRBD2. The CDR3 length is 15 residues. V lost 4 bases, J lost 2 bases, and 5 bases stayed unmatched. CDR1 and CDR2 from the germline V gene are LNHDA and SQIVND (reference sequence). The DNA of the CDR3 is TGTGCCAGTAGTAAGGCTAGCGGGACTCAAGAGACCCAGTACTTC. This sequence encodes CASSKASGTQETQYF.

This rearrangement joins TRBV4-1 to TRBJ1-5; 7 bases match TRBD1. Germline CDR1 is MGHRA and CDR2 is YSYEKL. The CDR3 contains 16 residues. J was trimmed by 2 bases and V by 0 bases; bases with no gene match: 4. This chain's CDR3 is CASSQETGQGNQPQHF. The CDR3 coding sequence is TGCGCCAGCAGCCAAGAAACCGGACAGGGCAATCAGCCCCAGCATTTT.

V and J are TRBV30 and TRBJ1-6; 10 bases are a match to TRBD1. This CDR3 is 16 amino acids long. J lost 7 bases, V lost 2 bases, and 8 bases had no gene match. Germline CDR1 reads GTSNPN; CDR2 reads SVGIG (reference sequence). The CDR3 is CAWSFTGTGENSPLHF. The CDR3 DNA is TGTGCCTGGAGTTTTACCGGGACAGGGGAAAATTCACCCCTCCACTTT.

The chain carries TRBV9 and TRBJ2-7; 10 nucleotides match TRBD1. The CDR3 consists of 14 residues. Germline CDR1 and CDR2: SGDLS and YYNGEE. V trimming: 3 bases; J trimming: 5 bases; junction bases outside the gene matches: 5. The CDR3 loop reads CASSEGGQGNEQYF. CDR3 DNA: TGTGCCAGCAGCGAGGGGGGACAGGGGAACGAGCAGTACTTC.

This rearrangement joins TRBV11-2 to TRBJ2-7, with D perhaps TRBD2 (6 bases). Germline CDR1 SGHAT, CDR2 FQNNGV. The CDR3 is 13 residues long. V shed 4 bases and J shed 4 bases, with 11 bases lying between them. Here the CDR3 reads CASSSGLSYEQYF. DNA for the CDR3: TGTGCCAGCAGCTCGGGACTTAGTTACGAGCAGTACTTC.

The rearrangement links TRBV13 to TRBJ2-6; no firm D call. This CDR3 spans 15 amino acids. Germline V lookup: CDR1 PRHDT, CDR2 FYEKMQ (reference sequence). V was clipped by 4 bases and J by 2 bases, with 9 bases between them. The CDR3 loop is CASSSPVAGANVLTF. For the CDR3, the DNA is TGTGCCAGCAGCTCCCCCGTCGCTGGGGCCAACGTCCTGACTTTC.

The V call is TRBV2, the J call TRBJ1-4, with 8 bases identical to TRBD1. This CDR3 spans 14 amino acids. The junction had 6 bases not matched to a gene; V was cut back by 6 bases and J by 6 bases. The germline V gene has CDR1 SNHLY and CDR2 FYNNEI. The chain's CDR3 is CASSEDRADEKLFF. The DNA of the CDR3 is TGTGCCAGCAGCGAGGACAGGGCGGATGAAAAACTGTTTTTT.